The source of this T cell receptor (beta chain) is a study of blood T cells in healthy people across ages (dated by TCRdb to between 2014 and 2017). In terms of the full investigation: Template switching captured roughly one uniquely barcoded TCR beta cDNA molecule per two T cells in model experiments. The study measured age-related changes in TCR beta repertoire diversity using deep sequencing normalized with unique cDNA molecular identifiers. Donors were grouped into four age groups: young (average 16 years), middle-aged (roughly 38), aged (over 55) and long-lived (roughly 80). Donors of different ages were randomly distributed across sequencing lanes to avoid experimental bias. Using the same blood draw, the study looked at two additional independent replicas of 1 million unique cDNA reads for two donors, one aged 18 to 29 and the other aged 80 or older.

The method behind the library was 5' RACE. The instrument was an Illumina HiSeq 2500. The second PCR ran for roughly 7 to 12 cycles and used a J-beta primer mix along with a sample-barcoded 5' primer. Each TCR beta cDNA molecule received a unique molecular identifier from a template-switch 5' adaptor carrying 12 random nucleotides. Each sample yielded at least 2.5 million CDR3-containing paired-end reads. First-strand cDNA was synthesized from all RNA with the Mint cDNA synthesis kit, primed by a TRBC-specific oligonucleotide. Following uracil-DNA glycosylase treatment, all cDNA underwent a first 18-cycle PCR with the universal primers M1SS and BC2_uni_R. Turning to the authors' computational methods: For normalization, 1 million high-quality reads were randomly selected from each sample, with every read carrying a distinct molecular identifier. Instead of being binned into consensus sequences, reads with shared molecular identifiers were discarded. CDR3 identification, clonotype clustering and error correction used MiTCR with a Q25 quality threshold and the strictest error-elimination algorithm. A nonparametric unseen species model using Euler transformation provided a lower-bound estimate of total TCR beta diversity. TCRdb handled the public reads itself, with Q25 trimming in fastp and clone calling in MiXCR, and kept productive beta chains. Every distinct CDR3 protein forms one entry, paired with its most common genes and DNA. The V and J calls and clone size are TCRdb's, not the authors'. This sample holds roughly 500,000 distinct CDR3 sequences; about 26% were observed only once. Under 20% of the sample comes from the top ten.

Donors were 30 to 45 systemically healthy Caucasian individuals from Russia aged roughly 6 to 90 years. Roughly 11 milliliters of peripheral blood were drawn from each donor into EDTA-treated Vacutainer tubes. Ficoll-Paque density-gradient centrifugation was used to isolate PBMCs, with at least 6 million obtained per sample. Trizol reagent was used to extract total RNA from PBMCs, with at least 6 micrograms per sample. For every donor, flow cytometry on a PBMC aliquot measured the percentage of naive CD45RAhigh/CD27high T cells. Beyond this particular receptor, the publication reports: Donor CMV infection status was unknown, potentially confounding age-related changes in expanded clonotypes. As age increased, observed TCR beta diversity per million T cells dropped in a roughly linear way, and a significant reduction was already evident by age around 41. Compared with the aged group, the long-lived group had more naive CD4+ T cells, fewer expanded clones and increased TCR diversity, suggesting age selection. Bulk unsorted PBMC profiling prevented conclusive comparison of naive and antigen-experienced compartments. Estimates of total diversity from one million sequenced T cells were regarded as lower bounds and underestimates. Observed TCR beta diversity correlated strongly with the percentage of naive T cells measured by flow cytometry.

For this clonotype: Its antigen remains unidentified. Base qualities are not recorded, but no much larger clone differs from it by a single base.

CDR1 and CDR2 were assigned from the germline V gene (reference sequence) as DFQATT and SNEGSKA. The CDR3 has 15 amino acids, counting the end cysteine and phenylalanine. Just the 45-base CDR3 DNA is kept, in frame starting at base 1. V ends up 4 bases short and J 6 bases short, with an unmatched junction base count of 10. The chain couples TRBV20-1 to TRBJ1-5; 9 bases in between match TRBD1. This receptor was taken from a woman between 65 and 79 years old in good health. Sequences were obtained from blood. CDR3 protein: CSATIPGTGSQPQHF. The nucleotides read TGCAGTGCTACTATTCCCGGGACAGGGAGTCAGCCCCAGCATTTT.